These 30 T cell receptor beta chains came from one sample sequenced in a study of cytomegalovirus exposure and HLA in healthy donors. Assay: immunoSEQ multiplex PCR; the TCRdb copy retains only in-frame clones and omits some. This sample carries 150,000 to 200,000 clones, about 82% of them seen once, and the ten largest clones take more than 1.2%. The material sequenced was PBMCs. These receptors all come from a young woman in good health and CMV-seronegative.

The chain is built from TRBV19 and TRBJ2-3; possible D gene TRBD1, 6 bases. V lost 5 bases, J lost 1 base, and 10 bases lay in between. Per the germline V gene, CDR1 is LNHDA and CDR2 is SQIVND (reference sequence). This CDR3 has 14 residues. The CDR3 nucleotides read TGTGCCAGTAGTGTACAGGGTGGCACAGATACGCAGTATTTT. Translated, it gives CASSVQGGTDTQYF.

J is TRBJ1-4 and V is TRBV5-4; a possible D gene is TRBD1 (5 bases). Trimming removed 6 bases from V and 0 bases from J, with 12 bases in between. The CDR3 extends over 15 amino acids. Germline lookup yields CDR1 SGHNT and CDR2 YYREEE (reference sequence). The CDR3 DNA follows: TGTGCCAGCATCCAGGGTCTTGCAACTAATGAAAAACTGTTTTTT. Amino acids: CASIQGLATNEKLFF.

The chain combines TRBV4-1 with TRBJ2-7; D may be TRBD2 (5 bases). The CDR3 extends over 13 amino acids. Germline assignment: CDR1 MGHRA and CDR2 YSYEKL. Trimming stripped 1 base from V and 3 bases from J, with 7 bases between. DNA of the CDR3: TGCGCCAGCAGCCAAGTACTAGGCTACGAGCAGTACTTC. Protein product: CASSQVLGYEQYF.

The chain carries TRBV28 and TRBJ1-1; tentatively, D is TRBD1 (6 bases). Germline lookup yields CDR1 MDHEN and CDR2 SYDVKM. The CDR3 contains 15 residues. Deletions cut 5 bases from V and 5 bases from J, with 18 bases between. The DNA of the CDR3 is TGTGCCAGCAGTCCGCGGCAGGGGCGAAGGACTGAAGCTTTCTTT. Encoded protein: CASSPRQGRRTEAFF.

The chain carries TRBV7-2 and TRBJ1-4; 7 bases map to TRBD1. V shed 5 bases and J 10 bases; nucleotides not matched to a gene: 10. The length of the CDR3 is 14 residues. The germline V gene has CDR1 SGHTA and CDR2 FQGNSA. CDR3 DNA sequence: TGTGCCAGCAGCGTAACAGGGGCTGGAGGAAAACTGTTTTTT. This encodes CASSVTGAGGKLFF.

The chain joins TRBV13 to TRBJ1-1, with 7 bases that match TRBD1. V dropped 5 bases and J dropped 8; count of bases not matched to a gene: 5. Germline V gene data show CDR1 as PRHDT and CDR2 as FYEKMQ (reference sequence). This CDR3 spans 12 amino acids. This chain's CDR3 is CASSPGTAEAFF. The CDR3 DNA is TGTGCCAGCAGCCCCGGGACAGCCGAAGCTTTCTTT.

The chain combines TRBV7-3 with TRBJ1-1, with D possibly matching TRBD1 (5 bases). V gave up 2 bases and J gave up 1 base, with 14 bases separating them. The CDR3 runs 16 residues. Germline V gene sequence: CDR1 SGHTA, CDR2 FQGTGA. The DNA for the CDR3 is TGTGCCAGCAGCTTAGCAGGGCCAAAATGGAACACTGAAGCTTTCTTT. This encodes CASSLAGPKWNTEAFF.

The CDR3 region has the DNA TGTGCCAGCAGCTTAGCTCACAACTCCTACGAGCAGTACTTC. It codes for CASSLAHNSYEQYF. The gene calls are TRBV7-6 and TRBJ2-7; D unresolved. Trimming cost V 0 bases and J 0 bases, with 6 bases left between them. There are 14 residues in the CDR3. Germline V gene sequence: CDR1 SGHVS, CDR2 FNYEAQ. Full variable domain (outside the CDR3, taken from reference TRBV7-6 and TRBJ2-7): GAGVSQSPRYKVTKRGQDVALRCDPISGHVSLYWYRQALGQGPEFLTYFNYEAQQDKSGLPNDRFSAERPEGSISTLTIQRTEQRDSAMYRCASSLAHNSYEQYFGPGTRLTVT.

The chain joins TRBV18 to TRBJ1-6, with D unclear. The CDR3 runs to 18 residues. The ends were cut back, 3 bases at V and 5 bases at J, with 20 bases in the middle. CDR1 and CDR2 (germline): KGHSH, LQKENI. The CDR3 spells CASSPLALDTLNNSPLHF. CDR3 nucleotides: TGTGCCAGCTCACCCCTCGCCCTCGACACCTTGAATAATTCACCCCTCCACTTT.

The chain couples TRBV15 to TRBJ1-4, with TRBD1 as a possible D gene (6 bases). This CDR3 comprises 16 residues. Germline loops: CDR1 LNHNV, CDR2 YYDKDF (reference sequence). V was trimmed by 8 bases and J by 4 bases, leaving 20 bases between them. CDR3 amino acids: CATLGIGQNYNEKLFF. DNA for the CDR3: TGTGCCACCCTGGGGATCGGACAGAATTATAATGAAAAACTGTTTTTT.

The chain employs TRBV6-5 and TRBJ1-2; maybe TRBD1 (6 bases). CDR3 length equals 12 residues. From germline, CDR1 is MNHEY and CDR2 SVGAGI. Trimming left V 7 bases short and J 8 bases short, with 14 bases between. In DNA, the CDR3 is TGTGCCAGCAACAGGGCCGGTGAGGGCTACACCTTC. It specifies CASNRAGEGYTF.

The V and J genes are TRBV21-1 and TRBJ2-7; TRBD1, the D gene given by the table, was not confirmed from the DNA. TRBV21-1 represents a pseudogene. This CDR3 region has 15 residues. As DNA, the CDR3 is TGTGCCAGCAGCGCAATACAGGGGTCCACCTACGAGCAGTACTTC. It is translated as CASSAIQGSTYEQYF.

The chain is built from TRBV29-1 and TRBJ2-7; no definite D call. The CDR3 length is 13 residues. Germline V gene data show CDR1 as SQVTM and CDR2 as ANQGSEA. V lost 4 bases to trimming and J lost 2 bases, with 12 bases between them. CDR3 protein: CSVVTPVPYEQYF. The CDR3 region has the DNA TGCAGCGTTGTAACCCCGGTACCCTACGAGCAGTACTTC.

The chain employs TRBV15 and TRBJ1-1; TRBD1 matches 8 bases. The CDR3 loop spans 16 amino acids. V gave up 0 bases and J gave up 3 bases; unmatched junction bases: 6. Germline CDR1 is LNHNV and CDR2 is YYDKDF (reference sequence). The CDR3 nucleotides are TGTGCCACCAGCAGAGATCTCGGGACAGGAGACACTGAAGCTTTCTTT. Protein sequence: CATSRDLGTGDTEAFF.

CDR3 nucleotides: TGTGCCAGCAGCGTCAAACAGGGGGCGGGTGAGCAGTTCTTC. Protein: CASSVKQGAGEQFF. The J gene is TRBJ2-1, the V gene TRBV5-5; 9 bases line up with TRBD1. The CDR3 spans 14 residues. Germline CDR1 SGHKS, CDR2 YYEKEE (reference sequence). Trimming at V came to 4 bases and at J to 9 bases, leaving 8 bases not matched to a gene. The complete variable domain, with remaining parts taken from reference TRBV5-5 and TRBJ2-1, reads DAGVTQSPTHLIKTRGQQVTLRCSPISGHKSVSWYQQVLGQGPQFIFQYYEKEERGRGNFPDRFSARQFPNYSSELNVNALLLGDSALYLCASSVKQGAGEQFFGPGTRLTVL.

The CDR3 region has the DNA TGTGCCAGTAGTATCGGGACAGGGAATACGCAGTATTTT. This gives the protein CASSIGTGNTQYF. This chain uses TRBV19 with TRBJ2-3, with 9 bases lining up with TRBD1. With 3 bases clipped from V and 7 bases from J, the junction kept 2 bases outside the gene matches. Germline V gene sequence: CDR1 LNHDA, CDR2 SQIVND (reference sequence). CDR3 size: 13 residues.

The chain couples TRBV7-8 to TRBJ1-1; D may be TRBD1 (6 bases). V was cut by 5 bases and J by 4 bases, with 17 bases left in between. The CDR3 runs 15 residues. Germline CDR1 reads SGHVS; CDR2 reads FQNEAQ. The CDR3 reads CASSRASGGATEAFF. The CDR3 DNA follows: TGTGCCAGCAGCCGAGCCTCGGGGGGGGCCACTGAAGCTTTCTTT.

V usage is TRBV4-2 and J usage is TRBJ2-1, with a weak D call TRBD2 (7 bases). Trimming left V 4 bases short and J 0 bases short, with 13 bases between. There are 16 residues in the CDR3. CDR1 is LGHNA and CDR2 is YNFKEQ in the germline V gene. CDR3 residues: CASSLGGLSSYNEQFF. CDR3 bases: TGTGCCAGCAGCCTCGGGGGGCTCTCCTCCTACAATGAGCAGTTCTTC.

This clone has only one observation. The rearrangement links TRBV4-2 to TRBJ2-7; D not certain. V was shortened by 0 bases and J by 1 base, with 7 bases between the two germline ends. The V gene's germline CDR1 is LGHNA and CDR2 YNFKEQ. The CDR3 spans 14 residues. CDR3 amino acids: CASSQDSGSYEQYF. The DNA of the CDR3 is TGTGCCAGCAGCCAAGATTCAGGTTCCTACGAGCAGTACTTC.

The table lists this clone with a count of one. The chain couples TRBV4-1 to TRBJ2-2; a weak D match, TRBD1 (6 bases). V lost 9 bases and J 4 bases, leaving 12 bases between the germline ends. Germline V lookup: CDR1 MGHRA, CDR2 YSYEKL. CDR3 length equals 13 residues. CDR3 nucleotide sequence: TGCGCCAGTAGGGTAGGGGGCACCGGGGAGCTGTTTTTT. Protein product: CASRVGGTGELFF.

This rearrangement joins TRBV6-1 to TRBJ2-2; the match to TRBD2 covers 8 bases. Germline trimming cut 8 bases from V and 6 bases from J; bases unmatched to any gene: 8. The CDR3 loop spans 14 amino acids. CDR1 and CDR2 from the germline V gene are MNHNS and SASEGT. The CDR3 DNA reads TGTGCCAGCGGCTTAGCGGGGAGCCCCGGGGAGCTGTTTTTT. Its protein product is CASGLAGSPGELFF.

The CDR3 region is CASSQEETGVTYNEKLFF. The CDR3 DNA sequence: TGCGCCAGCAGCCAAGAGGAGACAGGCGTGACCTATAATGAAAAACTGTTTTTT. This chain uses TRBV4-1 with TRBJ1-4, with D possibly matching TRBD1 (6 bases). V lost 0 bases, J lost 4 bases, and 18 bases lay in between. The CDR3 is 18 amino acids. Germline CDR1 and CDR2: MGHRA and YSYEKL.

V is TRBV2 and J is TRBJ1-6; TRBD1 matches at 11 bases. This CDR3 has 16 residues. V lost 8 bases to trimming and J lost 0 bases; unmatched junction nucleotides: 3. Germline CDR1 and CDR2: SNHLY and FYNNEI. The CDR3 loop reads CASGTGGGSYNSPLHF. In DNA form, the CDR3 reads TGTGCCAGCGGGACAGGGGGTGGCTCCTATAATTCACCCCTCCACTTT.

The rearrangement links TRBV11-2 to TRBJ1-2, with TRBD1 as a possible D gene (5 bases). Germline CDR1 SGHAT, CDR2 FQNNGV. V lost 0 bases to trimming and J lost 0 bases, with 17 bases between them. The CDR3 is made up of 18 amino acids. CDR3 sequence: CASSLDQRRRGTNYGYTF. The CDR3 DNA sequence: TGTGCCAGCAGCTTAGATCAGCGACGGCGGGGCACTAACTATGGCTACACCTTC.

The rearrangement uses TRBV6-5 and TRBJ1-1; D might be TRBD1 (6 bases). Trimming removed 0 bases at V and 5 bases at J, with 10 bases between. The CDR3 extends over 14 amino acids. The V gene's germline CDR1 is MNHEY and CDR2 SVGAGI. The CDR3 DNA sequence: TGTGCCAGCAGTTACTCGGGGGCACGAACTGAAGCTTTCTTT. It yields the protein CASSYSGARTEAFF.

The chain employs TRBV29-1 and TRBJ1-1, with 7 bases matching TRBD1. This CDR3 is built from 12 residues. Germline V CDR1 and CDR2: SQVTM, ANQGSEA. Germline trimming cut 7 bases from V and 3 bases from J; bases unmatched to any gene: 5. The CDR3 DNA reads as TGCAGCGCCGGGGACAGACACACTGAAGCTTTCTTT. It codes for CSAGDRHTEAFF. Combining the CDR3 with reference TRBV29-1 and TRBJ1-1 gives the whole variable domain SAVISQKPSRDICQRGTSLTIQCQVDSQVTMMFWYRQQPGQSLTLIATANQGSEATYESGFVIDKFPISRPNLTFSTLTVSNMSPEDSSIYLCSAGDRHTEAFFGQGTRLTVV.

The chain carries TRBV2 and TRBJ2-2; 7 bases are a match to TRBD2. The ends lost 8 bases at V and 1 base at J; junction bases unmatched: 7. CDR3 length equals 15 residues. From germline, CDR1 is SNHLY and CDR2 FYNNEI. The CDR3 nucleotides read TGTGCCAGCGGAATAGCGGGCCTGAACACCGGGGAGCTGTTTTTT. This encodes CASGIAGLNTGELFF.

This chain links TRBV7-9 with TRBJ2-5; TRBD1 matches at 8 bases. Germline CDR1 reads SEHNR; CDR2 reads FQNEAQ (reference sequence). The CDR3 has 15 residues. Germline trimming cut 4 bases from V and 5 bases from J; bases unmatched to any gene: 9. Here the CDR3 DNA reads TGTGCCAGCAGCTCAATAACAGGGGGTGAGGAGACCCAGTACTTC. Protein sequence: CASSSITGGEETQYF.

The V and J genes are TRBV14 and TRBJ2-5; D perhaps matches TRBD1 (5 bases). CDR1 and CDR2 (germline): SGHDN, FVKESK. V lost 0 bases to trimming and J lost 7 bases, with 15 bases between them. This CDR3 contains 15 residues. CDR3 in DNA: TGTGCCAGCAGCCAAGATTTCCCACCTCAGGGGACCCAGTACTTC. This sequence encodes CASSQDFPPQGTQYF.

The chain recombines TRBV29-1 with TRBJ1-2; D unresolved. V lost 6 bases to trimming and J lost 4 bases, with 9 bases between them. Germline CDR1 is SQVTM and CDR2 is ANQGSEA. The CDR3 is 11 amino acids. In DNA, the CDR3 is TGCAGCGTCAAAAGCGTCTATGGCTACACCTTC. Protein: CSVKSVYGYTF.